This T cell receptor (beta chain) emerged from a study of regulatory T cells in long-lasting Graves disease. The overall study: A definition of persistent Graves' disease required over 5 years of antithyroid drugs plus positive TSH receptor antibodies.

The junction had 5 bases not matched to a gene; V was cut back by 0 bases and J by 5 bases. The CDR3 covers 15 residues. The germline V gene has CDR1 SGDLS and CDR2 YYNGEE. Researchers made TCR beta libraries by using iRepertoire HTBI primers and running Arm-PCR on CDR3 regions. A single record per CDR3 protein comes from TCRdb applying MiXCR to the multiplex PCR reads. Found here are roughly 400,000 distinct CDR3 sequences, about a fifth of them singletons; the top ten hold about 20%. Points on this clonotype: Its antigen is still unknown.

Time point specified: persistent/refractory GD, antithyroid drugs over 5 years with positive TRAb. Extracted RNA from PBMCs served as the source of the TCR library. General study findings and limits: Newly diagnosed disease favored TRBV20-1 and TRBJ2-1 over persistent disease. Patients with persistent Graves' had lower TCR diversity than newly diagnosed patients. Thyroid tissue was not sampled; only peripheral blood was.

This clonotype originated in a female donor with Graves disease. The chain joins TRBV9 to TRBJ2-1; 7 nucleotides agree with TRBD2. The sample in question was peripheral blood mononuclear cells (PBMCs), obtained when the disease was refractory, from a patient treated with antithyroid drugs. CDR3 in amino acids: CASSVATSLDNEQFF. As DNA, the CDR3 is TGTGCCAGCAGCGTAGCGACTAGCCTGGACAATGAGCAGTTCTTC.